This T cell receptor (beta chain) was identified in a study of T cell responses to AZD1222 COVID-19 vaccine. On this clone itself: The antigen is not known.

CDR3 length: 16 amino acids. J was trimmed by 2 bases and V by 2 bases; bases with no gene match: 2. Germline values: CDR1 MGHDK, CDR2 SYGVNS. The method was immunoSEQ multiplex PCR; TCRdb's version includes in-frame clones alone and lacks a portion of them. The sample records more than 95,000 clones, about 89% being singletons. Regarding the study as a whole: Only 5 or 6 individuals given AZD1222 were seropositive at baseline. Reportedly, close to half of spike-specific TCRs are directed against unmutated variant regions.

The chain carries TRBV25-1 and TRBJ2-3; 12 bases are shared with TRBD2. The receptor was isolated from an adult in good health. Sequences were derived from peripheral blood, sampled on day 0 of AZD1222 vaccination. This CDR3 reads CASSEGTSGLTDTQYF. DNA for the CDR3: TGTGCCAGCAGTGAAGGGACTAGCGGGCTCACAGATACGCAGTATTTT. Using reference TRBV25-1 and TRBJ2-3 for the parts outside the CDR3, the full variable domain is EADIYQTPRYLVIGTGKKITLECSQTMGHDKMYWYQQDPGMELHLIHYSYGVNSTEKGDLSSESTVSRIRTEHFPLTLESARPSHTSQYLCASSEGTSGLTDTQYFGPGTRLTVL.